This TCR beta chain was profiled in a study of Tregs in tolerant kidney transplant recipients. Per the germline V gene, CDR1 is MNHNS and CDR2 is SASEGT. V was trimmed by 6 bases and J by 0 bases, leaving 8 bases between them. The CDR3 covers 13 residues. Study-wide points: Expanding Tregs on activated donor B cells appeared to best identify donor-specific TCRbeta clones.

As concerns this clone: Antigen: not known.

Unstimulated Tregs (CD4+CD25+CD127-) and CD4+CD25- non-Tregs were sorted from PBMCs. Data came from immunoSEQ multiplex PCR; TCRdb stores just in-frame clones and leaves some out. The data contain fewer than 150,000 clones, 85% to 95% of them singletons. Sequences were obtained from CD4+ T cells from blood. The chain joins TRBV6-1 to TRBJ1-1, with a weak D call TRBD1 (6 bases). The sequence was obtained from a human donor in good health. DNA for the CDR3: TGTGCCAGCAGAACAGGGCTGAACACTGAAGCTTTCTTT. Encoded protein: CASRTGLNTEAFF.